The 15 T cell receptor beta chains listed next were all sequenced from one sample in a study of vaccination and CD4 T cells after COVID-19. Antigens of these TCRs are unknown. CD4+ T cells that had been cultured provided DNA sequenced with the Oncomine TCR Beta short-read assay. Using its own MiXCR run on the PCR reads, TCRdb lists one record per CDR3 protein. The sample has about 3,800 distinct CDR3 sequences, around a sixth seen once. The sample's treatment: roughly ten-day PBMC culture with coronavirus spike peptide pools or control peptides (ViraFEST assay). The sample taken for sequencing was CD4+ T cells from blood, cultured in vitro. These receptor sequences come from a human donor who had recovered from COVID-19.

This rearrangement joins TRBV6-2 or TRBV6-3 to TRBJ1-1, with 7 nucleotides matching TRBD1. With 4 bases clipped from V and 7 bases from J, the junction kept 6 bases outside the gene matches. CDR1 and CDR2 (germline): MNHEY, SVGEGT. CDR3 length: 13 residues. This CDR3 reads CASSWGTDREAFF. For the CDR3, the DNA is TGTGCCAGCAGTTGGGGGACAGATCGTGAAGCTTTCTTT.

CDR3 residues: CASSYRDGATNEKLFF. In nucleotides, the CDR3 is TGTGCCAGCAGTTACCGGGACGGGGCAACTAATGAAAAACTGTTTTTT. The V call is TRBV6-5, the J call TRBJ1-4, with D perhaps matching TRBD1 (5 bases). The germline V gene has CDR1 MNHEY and CDR2 SVGAGI. CDR3 length: 16 residues. The ends were cut back, 2 bases at V and 0 bases at J, with 10 bases in the middle.

This clonotype was seen more than once but under ten times. This chain connects TRBV20-1 to TRBJ2-5; 8 bases agree with TRBD2. CDR3 size: 15 residues. The J segment lost 7 bases and the V segment lost 3 bases, leaving 13 bases of the junction unmatched. Germline lookup yields CDR1 DFQATT and CDR2 SNEGSKA (reference sequence). The CDR3 here is CSASRWTSSEGTQYF. CDR3 sequence (DNA): TGCAGTGCTAGTCGTTGGACTAGCTCCGAGGGGACCCAGTACTTC.

This clonotype is deemed medium-sized. The chain joins TRBV7-9 to TRBJ1-1; D gene uncertain. The V gene's germline CDR1 is SEHNR and CDR2 FQNEAQ (reference sequence). The CDR3 runs to 13 residues. Trimming shortened V by 5 bases and J by 5 bases, and 12 bases separated the two germline ends. The CDR3 DNA reads as TGTGCCAGCAGCGTCGAAGGTGGGACTGAAGCTTTCTTT. Translating it yields CASSVEGGTEAFF.

The chain combines TRBV30 with TRBJ1-1; the D gene is possibly TRBD1 (5 bases). Per the germline V gene, CDR1 is GTSNPN and CDR2 is SVGIG (reference sequence). CDR3 size: 13 residues. V lost 4 bases and J lost 2, with 11 bases in between. This chain's CDR3 is CAWKEGVNTEAFF. CDR3 DNA: TGTGCCTGGAAGGAAGGGGTTAACACTGAAGCTTTCTTT.

Comment on this clonotype: One end of the junction is discordant with germline, which a read error may explain. This rearrangement joins TRBV24-1 to TRBJ2-3, with 7 bases identical to TRBD1. CDR1 and CDR2 from the germline V gene are KGHDR and SFDVKD. This CDR3 region has 12 residues. The CDR3 loop is CATSDGTETQYF. CDR3 in DNA: TGTGCCACCAGTGACGGGACAGAAACGCAGTATTTT.

This clonotype was counted only a few times. This chain uses TRBV7-6 with TRBJ1-1, with TRBD1 matching over 7 bases. The CDR3 is 14 residues long. V was pared by 4 bases and J by 0 bases, with 2 bases of the junction left unmatched. Germline-derived CDR1 and CDR2 are SGHVS and FNYEAQ. The CDR3 bases are TGTGCCAGCAGCTCCAGGGGGATGAACACTGAAGCTTTCTTT. It specifies CASSSRGMNTEAFF. Based on the CDR3 plus reference TRBV7-6 and TRBJ1-1, the full variable domain is GAGVSQSPRYKVTKRGQDVALRCDPISGHVSLYWYRQALGQGPEFLTYFNYEAQQDKSGLPNDRFSAERPEGSISTLTIQRTEQRDSAMYRCASSSRGMNTEAFFGQGTRLTVV.

This clonotype is categorized as medium-sized. The rearrangement links TRBV6-5 to TRBJ1-5; D ambiguous. The germline V and J ends were trimmed by 0 bases and 6 bases, with 3 bases remaining between them. This CDR3 spans 12 amino acids. Germline V gives CDR1 MNHEY, CDR2 SVGAGI. CDR3: CASSYSGQPQHF. The CDR3 nucleotides are TGTGCCAGCAGTTACTCAGGTCAGCCCCAGCATTTT.

This sequence joins TRBV20-1 and TRBJ2-3; 11 nucleotides match TRBD2. V was pared by 6 bases and J by 4 bases, with 9 bases of the junction left unmatched. The V gene's germline CDR1 is DFQATT and CDR2 SNEGSKA (reference sequence). The CDR3 is 15 residues long. DNA for the CDR3: TGCAGTGCCAAAAAGTCGGGACTAGCGGCAGATACGCAGTATTTT. It codes for CSAKKSGLAADTQYF.

In its sample, this clonotype ranks as medium-sized (0.01 to 0.1%). The chain uses TRBV21-1 and TRBJ1-5. TRBV21-1 is tagged as a pseudogene. The CDR3 contains 13 residues. This chain's CDR3 is CASSAGGNQPQHF. The CDR3 DNA is TGTGCCAGCAGCGCGGGTGGCAATCAGCCCCAGCATTTT.

The sample holds a few counts of this clonotype. This chain joins TRBV6-5 and TRBJ2-2; D call uncertain. The V and J ends lost 4 bases and 9 bases respectively, with 9 bases between them. Germline lookup yields CDR1 MNHEY and CDR2 SVGAGI. The CDR3 runs 12 residues. The CDR3: CASSWSIRELFF. The CDR3 DNA is TGTGCCAGCAGTTGGTCTATCCGGGAGCTGTTTTTT.

This clonotype showed up just a few times. DNA of the CDR3: TGTGCCAGCAGTCGGGGGGTTGGCAATCAGCCCCAGCATTTT. Residues: CASSRGVGNQPQHF. This chain uses TRBV6-1 with TRBJ1-5; maybe TRBD1 (5 bases). Between the trimmed V and J ends, which lost 5 bases and 2 bases, there was a span of 10 bases. This CDR3 region has 14 residues. The V gene's germline CDR1 is MNHNS and CDR2 SASEGT.

By sample share, this clonotype is medium-sized (0.01 to 0.1%). V is TRBV2 and J is TRBJ1-1; possible D gene TRBD1, 6 bases. V was trimmed by 2 bases and J by 4 bases, leaving 14 bases between them. This CDR3 is built from 15 residues. CDR1 and CDR2 (germline): SNHLY, FYNNEI. Written as DNA, the CDR3 is TGTGCCAGCAGTGAAAATCGGGGGGCGGTCACTGAAGCTTTCTTT. As protein: CASSENRGAVTEAFF.

A few counts support this clonotype. V usage is TRBV25-1 and J usage is TRBJ2-3; 10 bases are a match to TRBD2. CDR1 and CDR2 (germline): MGHDK, SYGVNS. The V segment lost 2 bases and the J segment 5 bases; nucleotides outside the gene matches: 7. The CDR3 covers 16 residues. CDR3 bases: TGTGCCAGCAGTGAAGGCCGGCTAGCGGGGGAAGATACGCAGTATTTT. This codes for CASSEGRLAGEDTQYF.

By share, this clonotype counts as medium-sized. The rearrangement uses TRBV20-1 and TRBJ1-2; TRBD1 aligns across 8 bases. From germline, CDR1 is DFQATT and CDR2 SNEGSKA (reference sequence). This CDR3 is built from 16 residues. Trimming removed 5 bases from V and 7 bases from J; junction bases left unmatched: 18. The CDR3 DNA follows: TGCAGTGCTTCTGCGGTTAGCAGGGGGCGTGCGGGTGGCTACACCTTC. Its protein product is CSASAVSRGRAGGYTF.